This T cell receptor (beta chain) was sequenced for a study of cytomegalovirus exposure and HLA in healthy donors. Donors had nominal health at sampling but likely had unrecorded immune exposures. Worth noting for this clone: The antigen is undetermined.

60 Vbeta and 13 Jbeta primers were used in PCR. The data were produced by immunoSEQ multiplex PCR, yet TCRdb's version contains in-frame clones alone and is incomplete. The sample consists of under 200,000 clones, 55% to 80% of them appearing once. Study conclusions and caveats: In a later analysis, TCR association rates varied by HLA locus: DRB1 most, HLA-C fewest. 150 or so TCR beta chains were listed as cytomegalovirus-associated. Other equally common chains were less clonally expanded than HLA-associated TCR beta chains, a later analysis showed.

V was clipped by 7 bases and J by 4 bases; unmatched bases: 6. From germline, CDR1 is MNHNS and CDR2 SASEGT. The CDR3 totals 14 residues. The genes are TRBV6-1 and TRBJ2-7, with 11 bases lining up with TRBD2. This TCR came from a woman under 30 in good health and CMV-seropositive. The source material was PBMCs. The CDR3 bases are TGTGCCAGCAATTTAGCGGGAGGGCCTTACGAGCAGTACTTC. Translation: CASNLAGGPYEQYF.